Detailed here is one T cell receptor beta chain. The sample comes from a study of CD8 T cells in Susac syndrome. RNA, at about 0.45 to 1 ug, was reverse transcribed with random hexamers. TCRdb independently ran MiXCR on the immunoSEQ multiplex PCR reads; one entry per CDR3 protein. Among roughly 140,000 distinct CDR3 sequences listed, 95% were seen once. The CDR3 covers 17 residues. Losses at the gene ends were 2 bases for V and 4 bases for J; bases not matched to a gene: 8. The germline gives CDR1 SGHAT, CDR2 FQNNGV. The V call is TRBV11-2, the J call TRBJ1-2; 12 positions match TRBD1. The TCR sequence derives from a human donor with Susac syndrome. What was sequenced was CD4+ T cells from PBMCs. The CDR3 loop reads CASSLRRRGQGAYGYTF. CDR3 bases: TGTGCCAGCAGCTTACGCCGAAGGGGACAGGGGGCCTATGGCTACACCTTC.